This is a list of T cell receptor beta chains from one sample in a study of blood T cell repertoires in COVID-19. TCRdb's table, derived via immunoSEQ multiplex PCR, lists solely in-frame clones and lacks some. The repertoire holds under 250,000 clones, with around nine tenths as singletons. What was sequenced was peripheral blood. The receptors shown here come from a man aged 50 to 60 with COVID-19, enrolled during active disease. The conserved cysteine and the conserved F or W are not part of the CDR3 here.

v_gene: TRBV19
j_gene: TRBJ2-1
len: 13
CDR3aa: ASRHSGSSYNEQF

v_gene: TRBV24-1
j_gene: TRBJ2-7
len: 13
CDR3aa: ATSDPGQGSYEQY

v_gene: TRBV10-2
j_gene: TRBJ2-1
len: 12
CDR3aa: ASSESFFRNEQF

v_gene: TRBV7-2
j_gene: TRBJ2-2
len: 12
CDR3aa: ASSLTGATGELF

v_gene: TRBV4-3
j_gene: TRBJ1-1
len: 15
CDR3aa: ASSQDGFGVLNTEAF

v_gene: TRBV28
j_gene: TRBJ1-2
len: 11
CDR3aa: ASSSTGYYGYT

v_gene: TRBV29-1
j_gene: TRBJ2-7
len: 10
CDR3aa: SVSGLGYEQY

v_gene: TRBV12-5
j_gene: TRBJ2-1
len: 17
CDR3aa: ASTSRVTSGPRSYNEQF

v_gene: TRBV6-2/TRBV6-3
j_gene: TRBJ2-4
len: 11
CDR3aa: ASSYAGNKIQY

v_gene: TRBV30
j_gene: TRBJ1-4
len: 11
CDR3aa: AWRDRGGEKLF

v_gene: TRBV12-3/TRBV12-4
j_gene: TRBJ2-5
len: 11
CDR3aa: ASSRQFRETQY

v_gene: TRBV2
j_gene: TRBJ2-1
len: 12
CDR3aa: ASSGAGGYNEQF

v_gene: TRBV6-5
j_gene: TRBJ1-1
len: 13
CDR3aa: ASSYLQGGSTEAF

v_gene: TRBV18
j_gene: TRBJ2-1
len: 15
CDR3aa: ASSPTLANKPYNEQF

v_gene: TRBV9
j_gene: TRBJ2-3
len: 13
CDR3aa: ASSTGTSGTDTQY

v_gene: TRBV2
j_gene: TRBJ2-1
len: 11
CDR3aa: ASISGENGEQF

v_gene: TRBV7-3
j_gene: TRBJ2-5
len: 12
CDR3aa: ASSPTGVQETQY

v_gene: TRBV28
j_gene: TRBJ2-7
len: 11
CDR3aa: ASSDRGPYEQY

v_gene: TRBV9
j_gene: TRBJ1-5
len: 11
CDR3aa: ASSPSSNQPQH

v_gene: TRBV13
j_gene: TRBJ1-4
len: 13
CDR3aa: ASSLGTAVNEKLF

v_gene: TRBV6-4
j_gene: TRBJ2-6
len: 13
CDR3aa: ASSDLSSGANVLT

v_gene: TRBV10-3
j_gene: TRBJ1-1
len: 12
CDR3aa: AIKDDRVSTEAF

v_gene: TRBV7-3
j_gene: TRBJ2-5
len: 14
CDR3aa: ASSPTGLAEQETQY

v_gene: TRBV5-1
j_gene: TRBJ2-1
len: 13
CDR3aa: ASSLDSGGYREQF

v_gene: TRBV6-5
j_gene: TRBJ2-7
len: 13
CDR3aa: ASRDSGSRTYEQY

v_gene: TRBV7-8
j_gene: TRBJ2-1
len: 13
CDR3aa: ASSLGGEAYNEQF

v_gene: TRBV27
j_gene: TRBJ2-5
len: 14
CDR3aa: ASSLSVARVGETQY

v_gene: TRBV18
j_gene: TRBJ2-3
len: 14
CDR3aa: ASSPGTSVSTDTQY

v_gene: TRBV30
j_gene: TRBJ1-2
len: 11
CDR3aa: AWSGQIYYGYT

v_gene: TRBV7-2
j_gene: TRBJ1-5
len: 13
CDR3aa: ASSLDRGSNQPQH

v_gene: TRBV9
j_gene: TRBJ1-4
len: 16
CDR3aa: ASSVRPGWGSGDEKLF

v_gene: TRBV5-4
j_gene: TRBJ2-1
len: 13
CDR3aa: ASSLAGRGGNEQF

v_gene: TRBV19
j_gene: TRBJ2-2
len: 12
CDR3aa: ASSIRGNTGELF

v_gene: TRBV5-5
j_gene: TRBJ1-1
len: 12
CDR3aa: ASSLESRATEAF

v_gene: TRBV10-3
j_gene: TRBJ1-1
len: 14
CDR3aa: AIRTGQGGIGSEAF

v_gene: TRBV5-5
j_gene: TRBJ2-2
len: 17
CDR3aa: ASSLRTSGGAIEDGELF

v_gene: TRBV5-1
j_gene: TRBJ1-6
len: 11
CDR3aa: ASRQAINSPLH

v_gene: TRBV7-3
j_gene: TRBJ2-5
len: 14
CDR3aa: ASSPRGQPKGETQY

v_gene: TRBV14
j_gene: TRBJ1-3
len: 12
CDR3aa: ASSQGRGSTTIY

v_gene: TRBV19
j_gene: TRBJ1-5
len: 10
CDR3aa: ASGAGNQPQH

v_gene: TRBV18
j_gene: TRBJ2-1
len: 12
CDR3aa: ASSSGGDYNEQF

v_gene: TRBV6-5
j_gene: TRBJ2-7
len: 11
CDR3aa: ASSNLGTYEQY

v_gene: TRBV6-6
j_gene: TRBJ2-1
len: 18
CDR3aa: ASSQRTGRTSGSSYNEQF

v_gene: TRBV5-4
j_gene: TRBJ2-7
len: 12
CDR3aa: ASSSGTNSYEQY

v_gene: TRBV3-1/TRBV3-2
j_gene: TRBJ2-7
len: 13
CDR3aa: ASSRQAGGSYEQY

v_gene: TRBV25-1
j_gene: TRBJ1-2
len: 11
CDR3aa: ASSDLTGNGYT

v_gene: TRBV10-3
j_gene: TRBJ2-3
len: 13
CDR3aa: AISGTSGSTDTQY

v_gene: TRBV18
j_gene: TRBJ1-1
len: 12
CDR3aa: ASSPGRANTEAF

v_gene: TRBV30
j_gene: TRBJ1-2
len: 15
CDR3aa: AWRNRDRGNGNYGYT

v_gene: TRBV10-3
j_gene: TRBJ1-6
len: 13
CDR3aa: AISERQGDNSPLH

v_gene: TRBV9
j_gene: TRBJ2-3
len: 14
CDR3aa: ASSPGGGQGFDTQY

v_gene: TRBV10-3
j_gene: TRBJ2-7
len: 13
CDR3aa: ASGTSGIRTYEQY

v_gene: TRBV5-5
j_gene: TRBJ2-1
len: 10
CDR3aa: ASSLDTGRQF